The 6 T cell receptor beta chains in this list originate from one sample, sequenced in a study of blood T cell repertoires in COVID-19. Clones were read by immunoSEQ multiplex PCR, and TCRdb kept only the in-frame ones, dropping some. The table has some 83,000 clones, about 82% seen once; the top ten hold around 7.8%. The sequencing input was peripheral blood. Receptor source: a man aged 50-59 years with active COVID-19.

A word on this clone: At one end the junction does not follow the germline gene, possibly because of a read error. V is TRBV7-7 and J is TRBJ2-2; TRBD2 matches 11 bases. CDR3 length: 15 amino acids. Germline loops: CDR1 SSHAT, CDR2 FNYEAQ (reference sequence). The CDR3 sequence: CASSLAGGPTGELFF. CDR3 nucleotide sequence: TGTGCTAGCAGCTTAGCGGGGGGGCCTACCGGGGAGCTGTTTTTT.

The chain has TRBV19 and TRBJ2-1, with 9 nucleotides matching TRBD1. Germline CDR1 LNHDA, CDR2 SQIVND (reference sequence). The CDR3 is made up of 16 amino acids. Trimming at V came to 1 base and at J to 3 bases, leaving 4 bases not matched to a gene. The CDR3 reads CASSIGPGQGYNEQFF. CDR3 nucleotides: TGTGCCAGTAGTATAGGCCCGGGACAGGGCTACAATGAGCAGTTCTTC. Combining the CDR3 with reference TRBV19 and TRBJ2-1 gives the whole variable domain DGGITQSPKYLFRKEGQNVTLSCEQNLNHDAMYWYRQDPGQGLRLIYYSQIVNDFQKGDIAEGYSVSREKKESFPLTVTSAQKNPTAFYLCASSIGPGQGYNEQFFGPGTRLTVL.

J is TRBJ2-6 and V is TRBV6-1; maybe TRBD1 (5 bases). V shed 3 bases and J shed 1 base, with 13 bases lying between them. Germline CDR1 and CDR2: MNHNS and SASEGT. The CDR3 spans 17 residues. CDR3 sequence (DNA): TGTGCCAGCAGTGAGTCTGTTCCAGGGTCTGGGGCCAACGTCCTGACTTTC. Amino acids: CASSESVPGSGANVLTF.

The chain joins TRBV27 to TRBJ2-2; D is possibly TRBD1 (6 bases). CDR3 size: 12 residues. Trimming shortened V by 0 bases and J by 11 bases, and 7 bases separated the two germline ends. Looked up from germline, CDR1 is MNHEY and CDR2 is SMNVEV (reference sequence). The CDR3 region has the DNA TGTGCCAGCAGTTTATCAGGGGGAGAGCTGTTTTTT. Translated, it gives CASSLSGGELFF.

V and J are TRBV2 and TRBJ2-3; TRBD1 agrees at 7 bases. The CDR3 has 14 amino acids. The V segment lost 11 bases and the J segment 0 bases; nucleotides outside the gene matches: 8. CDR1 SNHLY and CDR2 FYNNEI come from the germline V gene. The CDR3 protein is CAGRTGTSTDTQYF. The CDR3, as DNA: TGTGCCGGCCGGACAGGAACTAGCACAGATACGCAGTATTTT.

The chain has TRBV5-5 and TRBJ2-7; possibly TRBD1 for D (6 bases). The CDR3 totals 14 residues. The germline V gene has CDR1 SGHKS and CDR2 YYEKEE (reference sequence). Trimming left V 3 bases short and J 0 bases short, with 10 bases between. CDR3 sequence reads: CASSSGTNSYEQYF. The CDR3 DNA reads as TGTGCCAGCAGCTCCGGGACAAACTCCTACGAGCAGTACTTC. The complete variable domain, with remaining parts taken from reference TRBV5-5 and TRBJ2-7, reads DAGVTQSPTHLIKTRGQQVTLRCSPISGHKSVSWYQQVLGQGPQFIFQYYEKEERGRGNFPDRFSARQFPNYSSELNVNALLLGDSALYLCASSSGTNSYEQYFGPGTRLTVT.